Presented here are 31 T cell receptor beta chains from one specimen sequenced in a study of control samples from healthy donors and cancer patients. Here immunoSEQ multiplex PCR was the method, and the copy in TCRdb shows in-frame clones only, minus some. Of tens of thousands of clones listed, roughly 84% are singletons. Sequencing used PBMCs. The origin of the receptors is a man in his 70s with lung cancer.

This clone occurred a few times. V usage is TRBV25-1 and J usage is TRBJ1-2; a possible D gene is TRBD1 (5 bases). This CDR3 spans 14 amino acids. V was shortened by 7 bases and J by 4 bases, with 16 bases between the two germline ends. Germline lookup yields CDR1 MGHDK and CDR2 SYGVNS. The CDR3 is CASTDGAPSYGYTF. For the CDR3, the DNA is TGTGCCAGCACCGACGGGGCTCCTAGCTATGGCTACACCTTC.

This clone was recorded only once. At the DNA level, this CDR3 is encoded by other sequences in the same sample as well. The V gene is TRBV6-5, the J gene TRBJ1-5, with a tentative D call TRBD1 (5 bases). Trimming removed 5 bases at V and 1 base at J, with 9 bases between. Germline V gene sequence: CDR1 MNHEY, CDR2 SVGAGI. The CDR3 contains 14 residues. CDR3 in amino acids: CASSSGGSNQPQHF. The CDR3 DNA reads TGTGCCAGCAGTAGCGGGGGAAGCAATCAGCCCCAGCATTTT.

This clone was seen only once. V usage is TRBV24-1 and J usage is TRBJ2-5, with no clear D. V lost 2 bases, J lost 5 bases, and 14 bases lay in between. Germline CDR1 and CDR2: KGHDR and SFDVKD. This CDR3 comprises 15 residues. The CDR3 DNA follows: TGTGCCACCAGTGATTCCGGCTCCACCGTTGAGACCCAGTACTTC. It encodes CATSDSGSTVETQYF.

V usage is TRBV6-5 and J usage is TRBJ2-2; D remains unclear. Trimming shortened V by 2 bases and J by 0 bases, and 4 bases separated the two germline ends. The CDR3 loop spans 14 amino acids. CDR1 is MNHEY, CDR2 SVGAGI, per germline. CDR3 region: CASSYPANTGELFF. The CDR3 nucleotides are TGTGCCAGCAGTTACCCCGCGAACACCGGGGAGCTGTTTTTT.

This clone showed up just once. The V and J genes are TRBV7-2 and TRBJ2-1; 8 nucleotides agree with TRBD2. CDR1 is SGHTA and CDR2 is FQGNSA in the germline V gene. The V segment lost 1 base and the J segment 4 bases; nucleotides outside the gene matches: 6. The CDR3 is made up of 16 amino acids. CDR3 protein: CASSLVVRGVYNEQFF. The CDR3 DNA reads TGTGCCAGCAGCTTAGTGGTGCGGGGGGTTTACAATGAGCAGTTCTTC.

The chain uses TRBV18 and TRBJ1-4; D unclear. This CDR3 is built from 13 residues. In germline, CDR1 is KGHSH, CDR2 LQKENI. Trimming left V 2 bases short and J 6 bases short, with 7 bases between. The CDR3 reads CASSPYIYEKLFF. The CDR3 DNA is TGTGCCAGCTCACCATACATATATGAAAAACTGTTTTTT.

The J gene is TRBJ1-1, the V gene TRBV7-8; D gene ambiguous. This CDR3 region has 11 residues. CDR1 and CDR2 (germline): SGHVS, FQNEAQ. V was pared by 5 bases and J by 7 bases, with 8 bases between. CDR3 in DNA: TGTGCCAGCAGCCCGCGAGTTGAAGCTTTCTTT. This sequence encodes CASSPRVEAFF. The full variable domain, completed using reference TRBV7-8 and TRBJ1-1, is GAGVSQSPRYKVAKRGQDVALRCDPISGHVSLFWYQQALGQGPEFLTYFQNEAQLDKSGLPSDRFFAERPEGSVSTLKIQRTQQEDSAVYLCASSPRVEAFFGQGTRLTVV.

This chain uses TRBV3-1 (or the pseudogene TRBV3-2) with TRBJ2-1, with D hard to call. CDR1 and CDR2 from the germline V gene are LGHDT and YNNKEL (reference sequence). Trimming cost V 5 bases and J 5 bases, with 10 bases left between them. This CDR3 region has 13 residues. In DNA form, the CDR3 reads TGTGCCAGCAGCACGCACAAGGACAATGAGCAGTTCTTC. This translates into CASSTHKDNEQFF.

The V and J genes are TRBV27 and TRBJ2-7; 8 bases are shared with TRBD1. Per germline, CDR1 MNHEY and CDR2 SMNVEV (reference sequence). Unmatched junction bases numbered 4, after V lost 8 bases and J lost 4 bases. The CDR3 is 12 amino acids. As DNA, the CDR3 is TGTGCCAGCGGACAGGGAATTTACGAGCAGTACTTC. Its translation is CASGQGIYEQYF.

The chain uses TRBV7-3 and TRBJ2-5; D is unclear. Germline V gene lookup returns CDR1 SGHTA and CDR2 FQGTGA. V lost 10 bases and J lost 0, with 15 bases in between. The CDR3 length is 14 residues. DNA for the CDR3: TGTGCCATCCCCCCCCCGGGCCACCAAGAGACCCAGTACTTC. Its translation is CAIPPPGHQETQYF.

The chain links TRBV2 to TRBJ2-7; perhaps TRBD1 as D (5 bases). V lost 7 bases to trimming and J lost 2 bases, with 12 bases between them. Germline V gene lookup returns CDR1 SNHLY and CDR2 FYNNEI. The CDR3 loop spans 13 amino acids. The CDR3 region is CASTDSATYEQYF. CDR3 sequence (DNA): TGTGCCAGCACCGACAGTGCAACCTACGAGCAGTACTTC.

This sequence joins TRBV6-5 and TRBJ2-3, with unresolved D. Germline CDR1 MNHEY, CDR2 SVGAGI. Trimming shortened V by 5 bases and J by 2 bases, and 11 bases separated the two germline ends. The CDR3 sequence is 14 residues long. The chain's CDR3 is CASSLGRTTDTQYF. CDR3 sequence (DNA): TGTGCCAGCAGTCTCGGACGCACCACAGATACGCAGTATTTT.

The chain employs TRBV19 and TRBJ2-2; TRBD2 is a possible D gene (6 bases). Germline CDR1 is LNHDA and CDR2 is SQIVND (reference sequence). The V end was cut by 10 bases, the J end by 6 bases, with 21 bases between. The CDR3 consists of 15 residues. The chain's CDR3 is CATTSWGEIAGELFF. CDR3 nucleotides: TGTGCCACTACATCGTGGGGGGAAATAGCCGGGGAGCTGTTTTTT.

The chain combines TRBV10-1 with TRBJ2-2, with D uncertain. Per germline, CDR1 WNHNN and CDR2 SYGVQD (reference sequence). Trimming stripped 4 bases from V and 5 bases from J, with 11 bases between. The CDR3 extends over 14 amino acids. This chain's CDR3 is CASSALSRTGELFF. The CDR3 DNA is TGCGCCAGCAGTGCCCTTTCAAGGACCGGGGAGCTGTTTTTT.

This clone was picked up one time. The chain employs TRBV6-5 and TRBJ1-6; maybe TRBD1 (6 bases). The germline V gene has CDR1 MNHEY and CDR2 SVGAGI. The CDR3 spans 13 residues. V shed 6 bases and J shed 6 bases, with 9 bases lying between them. The CDR3: CASSGQFNSPLHF. The CDR3 DNA follows: TGTGCCAGCAGCGGACAGTTTAATTCACCCCTCCACTTT.

The chain is built from TRBV18 and TRBJ2-1; the D call may be TRBD1 or TRBD2 (5 bases each). V was pared by 3 bases and J by 5 bases, with 11 bases between. This CDR3 spans 14 amino acids. Germline CDR1 is KGHSH and CDR2 is LQKENI. For the CDR3, the DNA is TGTGCCAGCTCACCTATTTTGGGGGACAATGAGCAGTTCTTC. Encoded protein: CASSPILGDNEQFF.

The chain uses TRBV11-2 and TRBJ2-3; 10 positions agree with TRBD2. Trimming cost V 4 bases and J 2 bases; bases outside gene matches: 6. CDR3 size: 16 residues. Germline V gene lookup returns CDR1 SGHAT and CDR2 FQNNGV. The CDR3 DNA follows: TGTGCCAGCAGCTCGATTCTAGCGGGGGTCACAGATACGCAGTATTTT. Translation gives CASSSILAGVTDTQYF. Variable domain in full (rest from reference TRBV11-2 and TRBJ2-3): EAGVAQSPRYKIIEKRQSVAFWCNPISGHATLYWYQQILGQGPKLLIQFQNNGVVDDSQLPKDRFSAERLKGVDSTLKIQPAKLEDSAVYLCASSSILAGVTDTQYFGPGTRLTVL.

The V gene is TRBV19, the J gene TRBJ2-7; the D gene is possibly TRBD1 (6 bases). CDR1 and CDR2 (germline): LNHDA, SQIVND (reference sequence). There are 15 residues in the CDR3. V shed 2 bases and J shed 3 bases, with 14 bases lying between them. CDR3 nucleotide sequence: TGTGCCAGTAGTATATACTTAGGACAGCACTACGAGCAGTACTTC. Amino acid sequence: CASSIYLGQHYEQYF.

The J gene is TRBJ1-2, the V gene TRBV20-1; TRBD1 might be the D (6 bases). There are 11 residues in the CDR3. V shed 6 bases and J shed 8 bases, with 13 bases lying between them. Per the germline V gene, CDR1 is DFQATT and CDR2 is SNEGSKA (reference sequence). The CDR3 DNA follows: TGCAGTGCAACACAGGGAGGCGGCTACACCTTC. As protein: CSATQGGGYTF.

The V and J genes are TRBV11-1 and TRBJ2-7; perhaps TRBD1 as D (5 bases). Germline lookup yields CDR1 SGHAT and CDR2 FQDESV (reference sequence). Trimming removed 0 bases from V and 4 bases from J, with 7 bases in between. This CDR3 has 13 amino acids. The CDR3 is CASSLADKYEQYF. The CDR3 region has the DNA TGTGCCAGCAGCTTAGCGGACAAATACGAGCAGTACTTC. Drawing the rest from reference TRBV11-1 and TRBJ2-7, the complete variable domain is EAEVAQSPRYKITEKSQAVAFWCDPISGHATLYWYRQILGQGPELLVQFQDESVVDDSQLPKDRFSAERLKGVDSTLKIQPAELGDSAMYLCASSLADKYEQYFGPGTRLTVT.

The chain carries TRBV3-1 (or the pseudogene TRBV3-2) and TRBJ2-3; 8 bases fit TRBD2. Germline V CDR1 and CDR2: LGHDT, YNNKEL (reference sequence). V lost 4 bases and J lost 4; bases outside the gene matches: 4. The CDR3 has 14 residues. CDR3 nucleotides: TGTGCCAGCAGCCTAACGGGGGGGCCAGATACGCAGTATTTT. Protein: CASSLTGGPDTQYF.

V is TRBV29-1 and J is TRBJ1-4; weak D call: TRBD1 (6 bases). With 7 bases removed from V and 1 base from J, the gap between germline ends came to 13 bases. Germline V gene lookup returns CDR1 SQVTM and CDR2 ANQGSEA. The CDR3 has 14 residues. CDR3 protein: CSARIQGTNEKLFF. The CDR3 DNA reads TGCAGCGCGCGAATACAGGGAACTAATGAAAAACTGTTTTTT.

The chain links TRBV5-4 to TRBJ2-1; D unclear. The germline gives CDR1 SGHNT, CDR2 YYREEE (reference sequence). Trimming removed 4 bases at V and 0 bases at J, with 11 bases between. The length of the CDR3 is 15 residues. CDR3: CASSPDPSSYNEQFF. For the CDR3, the DNA is TGTGCCAGCAGCCCCGACCCGAGCTCCTACAATGAGCAGTTCTTC. The full variable domain, with the rest looked up from reference TRBV5-4 and TRBJ2-1, is ETGVTQSPTHLIKTRGQQVTLRCSSQSGHNTVSWYQQALGQGPQFIFQYYREEENGRGNFPPRFSGLQFPNYSSELNVNALELDDSALYLCASSPDPSSYNEQFFGPGTRLTVL.

This chain connects TRBV19 to TRBJ2-7; D might be TRBD1 or TRBD2, each matching 5 bases. Trimming pared 6 bases from V and 3 bases from J, leaving 15 bases between. Germline V lookup: CDR1 LNHDA, CDR2 SQIVND (reference sequence). The CDR3 is 14 amino acids. CDR3 DNA: TGTGCCAGTAGGCCCCCCGGGACGGGCTACGAGCAGTACTTC. Its protein is CASRPPGTGYEQYF.

The chain couples TRBV2 to TRBJ1-4; D call uncertain. Germline V gene sequence: CDR1 SNHLY, CDR2 FYNNEI. V lost 10 bases and J 0 bases, leaving 15 bases between the germline ends. The length of the CDR3 is 15 residues. The CDR3 DNA reads as TGTGCCACCCAGCAATGGGGATCAACTAATGAAAAACTGTTTTTT. It codes for CATQQWGSTNEKLFF.

Only one count was recorded for this clone. This sequence joins TRBV5-1 and TRBJ2-1; D possibly corresponds to TRBD2 (6 bases). The CDR3 contains 14 residues. V lost 0 bases and J 4 bases, leaving 8 bases between the germline ends. Germline V lookup: CDR1 SGHRS, CDR2 YFSETQ. The CDR3 region has the DNA TGCGCCAGCAGCTTGGCGGGGACTTACAATGAGCAGTTCTTC. It is translated as CASSLAGTYNEQFF.

This clone has ten or more counts. This sequence joins TRBV11-2 and TRBJ2-2; D may be TRBD1 (6 bases). The germline V and J ends were trimmed by 2 bases and 6 bases, with 16 bases remaining between them. In germline, CDR1 is SGHAT, CDR2 FQNNGV. The CDR3 is 16 residues long. The CDR3 spells CASSLQGQSRSGELFF. The CDR3 DNA follows: TGTGCCAGCAGCTTACAGGGGCAGTCAAGGTCCGGGGAGCTGTTTTTT. The full variable domain, its missing parts supplied by reference TRBV11-2 and TRBJ2-2, is EAGVAQSPRYKIIEKRQSVAFWCNPISGHATLYWYQQILGQGPKLLIQFQNNGVVDDSQLPKDRFSAERLKGVDSTLKIQPAKLEDSAVYLCASSLQGQSRSGELFFGEGSRLTVL.

The chain has TRBV5-1 and TRBJ2-3; 13 nucleotides align to TRBD2. The CDR3 runs 16 residues. The V segment lost 5 bases and the J segment 7 bases; nucleotides outside the gene matches: 10. In germline, CDR1 is SGHRS, CDR2 YFSETQ. The DNA of the CDR3 is TGCGCCAGCAGACGGGGGACTAGCGGGGTAGGATATACGCAGTATTTT. Translating gives CASRRGTSGVGYTQYF. Combining the CDR3 with reference TRBV5-1 and TRBJ2-3 gives the whole variable domain KAGVTQTPRYLIKTRGQQVTLSCSPISGHRSVSWYQQTPGQGLQFLFEYFSETQRNKGNFPGRFSGRQFSNSRSEMNVSTLELGDSALYLCASRRGTSGVGYTQYFGPGTRLTVL.

This sequence joins TRBV27 and TRBJ1-2, with 7 bases that match TRBD1. The CDR3 runs to 17 residues. Germline V gives CDR1 MNHEY, CDR2 SMNVEV (reference sequence). The junction had 13 bases not matched to a gene; V was cut back by 5 bases and J by 1 base. CDR3 nucleotides: TGTGCCAGCAGTGGGCTTGACAGGGCCCTTGATAACTATGGCTACACCTTC. Amino acid sequence: CASSGLDRALDNYGYTF.

This rearrangement joins TRBV23-1 to TRBJ2-2, with no clear D. TRBV23-1 is designated an ORF whose function remains uncertain. The CDR3 runs to 17 residues. V lost 3 bases to trimming and J lost 3 bases, with 17 bases between them. The CDR3 DNA reads as TGCGCCAGCAGTCACTCGGGTAGTTCTTCGGACACCGGGGAGCTGTTTTTT. Its protein is CASSHSGSSSDTGELFF.

A few counts support this clone. The V and J genes are TRBV19 and TRBJ2-7, with D maybe TRBD1 (6 bases). The CDR3 covers 14 residues. The germline V and J ends were trimmed by 1 base and 3 bases, with 10 bases remaining between them. The germline CDR1 and CDR2 sequences are LNHDA and SQIVND (reference sequence). CDR3: CASSIVTGNYEQYF. The CDR3 nucleotides read TGTGCCAGTAGTATAGTAACAGGGAACTACGAGCAGTACTTC. Looking up the rest from reference TRBV19 and TRBJ2-7 gives the full variable domain: DGGITQSPKYLFRKEGQNVTLSCEQNLNHDAMYWYRQDPGQGLRLIYYSQIVNDFQKGDIAEGYSVSREKKESFPLTVTSAQKNPTAFYLCASSIVTGNYEQYFGPGTRLTVT.